The text below deals with one TCR beta chain. This sample was taken from a study of T cell responses to AZD1222 COVID-19 vaccine. Profiling relied on immunoSEQ multiplex PCR, and the TCRdb table lists in-frame clones only, not all of them. This sample has 95,000 to 100,000 clones, with approximately 86% found just once. Sample: peripheral blood, taken on day 0 of AZD1222 vaccination. This receptor was identified in an adult in good health.

In nucleotides, the CDR3 is TGTGCCAGCAGCTTAAGGCTAGCGGGAGTAGAACAGACCCAGTACTTC. Translating it yields CASSLRLAGVEQTQYF. The chain has TRBV7-2 and TRBJ2-5, with 10 bases lining up with TRBD2. The CDR3 contains 16 residues. In germline, CDR1 is SGHTA, CDR2 FQGNSA. Trimming took 2 bases from V and 6 from J; bases not matched to a gene: 9.